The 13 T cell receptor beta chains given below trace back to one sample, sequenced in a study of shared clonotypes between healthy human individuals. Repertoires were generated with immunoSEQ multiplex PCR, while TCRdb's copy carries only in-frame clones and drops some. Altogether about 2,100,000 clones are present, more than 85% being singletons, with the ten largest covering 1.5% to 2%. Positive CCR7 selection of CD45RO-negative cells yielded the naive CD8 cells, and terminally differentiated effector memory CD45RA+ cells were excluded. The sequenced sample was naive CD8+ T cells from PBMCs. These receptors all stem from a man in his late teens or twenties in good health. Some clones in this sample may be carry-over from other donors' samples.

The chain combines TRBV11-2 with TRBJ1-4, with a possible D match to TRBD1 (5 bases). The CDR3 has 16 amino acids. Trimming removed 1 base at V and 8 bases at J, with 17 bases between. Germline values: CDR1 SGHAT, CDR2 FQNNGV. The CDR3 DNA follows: TGTGCCAGCAGCTTAGTAGGACCGGGGCACGGGGAAAAACTGTTTTTT. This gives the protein CASSLVGPGHGEKLFF.

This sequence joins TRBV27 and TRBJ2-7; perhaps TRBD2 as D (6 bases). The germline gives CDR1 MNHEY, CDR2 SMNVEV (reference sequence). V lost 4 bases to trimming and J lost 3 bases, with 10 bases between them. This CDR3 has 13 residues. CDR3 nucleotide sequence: TGTGCCAGCAGTTCCCGGGACTTCTACGAGCAGTACTTC. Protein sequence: CASSSRDFYEQYF.

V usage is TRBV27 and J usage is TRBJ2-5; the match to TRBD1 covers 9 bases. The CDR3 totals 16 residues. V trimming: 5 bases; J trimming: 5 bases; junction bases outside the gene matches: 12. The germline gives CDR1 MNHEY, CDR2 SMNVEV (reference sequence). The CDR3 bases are TGTGCCAGCAGTCCCTATTACAGGGGGCGGGGGGAGACCCAGTACTTC. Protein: CASSPYYRGRGETQYF.

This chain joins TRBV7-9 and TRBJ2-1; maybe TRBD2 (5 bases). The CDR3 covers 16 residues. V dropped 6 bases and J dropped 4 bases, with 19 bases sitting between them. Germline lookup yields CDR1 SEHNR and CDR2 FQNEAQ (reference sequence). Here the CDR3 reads CASREPGGGRYNEQFF. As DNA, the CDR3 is TGTGCCAGCAGAGAGCCCGGAGGAGGTCGATACAATGAGCAGTTCTTC.

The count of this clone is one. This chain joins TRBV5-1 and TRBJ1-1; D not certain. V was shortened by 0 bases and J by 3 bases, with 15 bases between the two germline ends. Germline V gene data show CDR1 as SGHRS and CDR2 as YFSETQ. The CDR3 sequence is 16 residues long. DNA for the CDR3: TGCGCCAGCAGCTTGGCAACAGCTGGGCCCTACACTGAAGCTTTCTTT. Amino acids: CASSLATAGPYTEAFF.

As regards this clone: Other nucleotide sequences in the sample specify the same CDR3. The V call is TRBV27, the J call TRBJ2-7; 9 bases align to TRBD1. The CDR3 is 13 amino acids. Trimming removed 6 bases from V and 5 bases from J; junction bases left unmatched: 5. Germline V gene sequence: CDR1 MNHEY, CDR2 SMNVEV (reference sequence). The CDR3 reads CASSLTGGNEQYF. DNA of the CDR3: TGTGCCAGCAGCCTCACAGGGGGCAACGAGCAGTACTTC.

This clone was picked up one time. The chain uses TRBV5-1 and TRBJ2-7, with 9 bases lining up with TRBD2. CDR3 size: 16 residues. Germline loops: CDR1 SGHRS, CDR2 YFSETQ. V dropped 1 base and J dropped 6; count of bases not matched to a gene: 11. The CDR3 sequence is CASSLHKAGGSSEQYF. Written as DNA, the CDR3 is TGCGCCAGCAGCTTGCACAAAGCGGGAGGCTCTTCCGAGCAGTACTTC.

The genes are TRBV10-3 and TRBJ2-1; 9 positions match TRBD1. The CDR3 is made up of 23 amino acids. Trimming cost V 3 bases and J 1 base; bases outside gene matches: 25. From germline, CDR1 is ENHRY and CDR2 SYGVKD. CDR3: CAISDPSPRTGQGPLWSYNEQFF. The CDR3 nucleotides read TGTGCCATCAGTGATCCAAGTCCGAGAACGGGACAGGGTCCTCTGTGGTCCTACAATGAGCAGTTCTTC.

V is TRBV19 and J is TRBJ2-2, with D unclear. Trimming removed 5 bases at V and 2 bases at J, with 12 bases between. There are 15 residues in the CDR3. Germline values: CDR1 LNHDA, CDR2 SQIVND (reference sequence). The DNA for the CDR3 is TGTGCCAGTAGTTTCTACCGCAGTAACACCGGGGAGCTGTTTTTT. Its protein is CASSFYRSNTGELFF.

CDR3 bases: TGTGCCAGCAGCCTTCGGACCCTCAATCAGCCCCAGCATTTT. Amino acid sequence: CASSLRTLNQPQHF. The chain joins TRBV5-5 to TRBJ1-5, with unresolved D. The ends were cut back, 4 bases at V and 3 bases at J, with 11 bases in the middle. The CDR3 sequence is 14 residues long. Germline V lookup: CDR1 SGHKS, CDR2 YYEKEE (reference sequence).

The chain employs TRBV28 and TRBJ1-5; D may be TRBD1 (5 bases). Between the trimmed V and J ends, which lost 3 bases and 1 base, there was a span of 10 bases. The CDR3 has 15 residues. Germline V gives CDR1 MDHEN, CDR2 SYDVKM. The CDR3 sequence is CASSFFRQSNQPQHF. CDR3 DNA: TGTGCCAGCAGTTTTTTCCGACAGAGCAATCAGCCCCAGCATTTT.

The DNA for the CDR3 is TGTGCCAGCAGCCTGTCGGGACAGGTGTACAATGAGCAGTTCTTC. It yields the protein CASSLSGQVYNEQFF. The genes are TRBV5-8 and TRBJ2-1; 8 bases are a match to TRBD1. V was clipped by 4 bases and J by 4 bases; unmatched bases: 7. Per the germline V gene, CDR1 is SGHTS and CDR2 is YDEGEE. This CDR3 is 15 amino acids long.

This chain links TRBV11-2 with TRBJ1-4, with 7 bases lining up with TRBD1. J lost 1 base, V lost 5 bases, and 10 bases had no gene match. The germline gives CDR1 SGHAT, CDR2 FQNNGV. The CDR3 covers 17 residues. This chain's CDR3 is CASSGRDRAQTNEKLFF. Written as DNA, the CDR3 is TGTGCCAGCAGCGGCCGGGACAGAGCTCAAACTAATGAAAAACTGTTTTTT.